These 15 T cell receptor beta chains originate from one sample sequenced in a study of T cell changes during pregnancy in multiple sclerosis. Sequencing used immunoSEQ multiplex PCR; TCRdb keeps in-frame clones, though not all of them. The table has some 38,000 clones, about 88% seen once. Material: CD8+ T cells from peripheral blood mononuclear cells, obtained in the third trimester of pregnancy. The receptor set was obtained from a female donor with multiple sclerosis, enrolled in a pregnancy study.

The V call is TRBV10-2, the J call TRBJ1-2; D ambiguous. V lost 0 bases to trimming and J lost 3 bases, with 11 bases between them. Germline assignment: CDR1 WSHSY and CDR2 SAAADI. CDR3 length: 15 amino acids. CDR3 sequence reads: CASSESNQAYYGYTF. CDR3 nucleotide sequence: TGCGCCAGCAGTGAGTCGAATCAGGCTTACTATGGCTACACCTTC.

Only one count was recorded for this clone. This chain uses TRBV19 with TRBJ2-7; a weak D match, TRBD1 (6 bases). Trimming shortened V by 6 bases and J by 2 bases, and 17 bases separated the two germline ends. The germline CDR1 and CDR2 sequences are LNHDA and SQIVND (reference sequence). The CDR3 loop spans 15 amino acids. CDR3 DNA: TGTGCCAGTAGGGGGTACAGGGAAGGGGCCTACGAGCAGTACTTC. Encoded protein: CASRGYREGAYEQYF.

The V and J genes are TRBV29-1 and TRBJ1-1; perhaps TRBD1 as D (6 bases). Trimming took off 6 bases at V and 9 bases at J, with 11 bases between the two ends. The CDR3 has 10 amino acids. Germline V gene sequence: CDR1 SQVTM, CDR2 ANQGSEA. The CDR3 bases are TGCAGCGTGGGGGCGGAACAAGCTTTCTTT. Its protein is CSVGAEQAFF.

V gene TRBV4-3 combines with J gene TRBJ1-1; D is possibly TRBD1 (6 bases). The CDR3 spans 17 residues. V lost 0 bases to trimming and J lost 3 bases, with 17 bases between them. Germline CDR1 is LGHNA and CDR2 is YSLEER. The CDR3 is CASSQEEGPGQYTEAFF. The DNA for the CDR3 is TGCGCCAGCAGCCAAGAAGAGGGGCCCGGACAGTACACTGAAGCTTTCTTT.

The rearrangement joins TRBV4-3 to TRBJ1-6; possible D gene TRBD1, 5 bases. Germline V gives CDR1 LGHNA, CDR2 YSLEER. This CDR3 comprises 17 residues. V lost 3 bases and J lost 7, with 19 bases in between. CDR3 in DNA: TGCGCCAGCAGCCAGAATATCGGTCGGCGGGGGAATTCACCCCTCCACTTT. It yields the protein CASSQNIGRRGNSPLHF.

V is TRBV7-9 and J is TRBJ2-7, with TRBD2 matching over 9 bases. Germline V gene data show CDR1 as SEHNR and CDR2 as FQNEAQ (reference sequence). With 1 base clipped from V and 7 bases from J, the junction kept 5 bases outside the gene matches. CDR3 length: 14 residues. The CDR3 loop reads CASSLGGGGGEQYF. The DNA of the CDR3 is TGTGCCAGCAGCTTAGGGGGCGGGGGGGGAGAGCAGTACTTC. Using reference TRBV7-9 and TRBJ2-7 for the parts outside the CDR3, the full variable domain is DTGVSQNPRHKITKRGQNVTFRCDPISEHNRLYWYRQTLGQGPEFLTYFQNEAQLEKSRLLSDRFSAERPKGSFSTLEIQRTEQGDSAMYLCASSLGGGGGEQYFGPGTRLTVT.

The table lists this clone with a count of one. The rearrangement links TRBV7-9 to TRBJ2-3; D possibly corresponds to TRBD2 (6 bases). This CDR3 comprises 16 residues. V gave up 5 bases and J gave up 2 bases, with 17 bases separating them. Per the germline V gene, CDR1 is SEHNR and CDR2 is FQNEAQ (reference sequence). The CDR3 sequence is CASSPGLGLTTDTQYF. DNA of the CDR3: TGTGCCAGCAGCCCGGGACTGGGACTCACCACAGATACGCAGTATTTT.

The rearrangement uses TRBV7-9 and TRBJ2-5; unclear D gene. Trimming took 4 bases from V and 4 from J, leaving 7 bases between them. In germline, CDR1 is SEHNR, CDR2 FQNEAQ (reference sequence). The CDR3 covers 12 residues. For the CDR3, the DNA is TGTGCCAGCAGCTCGGCGGTAGAGACCCAGTACTTC. As protein: CASSSAVETQYF.

The chain couples TRBV6-6 to TRBJ1-6; D not certain. There are 14 residues in the CDR3. The germline gives CDR1 MNHNY, CDR2 SVGAGI (reference sequence). V dropped 6 bases and J dropped 5 bases, with 11 bases sitting between them. The CDR3 spells CASSFGWDNSPLHF. CDR3 coding DNA: TGTGCCAGCAGCTTCGGGTGGGATAATTCACCCCTCCACTTT.

The chain recombines TRBV25-1 with TRBJ2-7; possible D gene TRBD1, 6 bases. The V end was cut by 7 bases, the J end by 3 bases, with 16 bases between. The CDR3 consists of 14 residues. CDR1 and CDR2 from the germline V gene are MGHDK and SYGVNS. The CDR3 region has the DNA TGTGCCAGCACCAGAACAGGGCGGAACTACGAGCAGTACTTC. Translating it yields CASTRTGRNYEQYF.

The V call is TRBV6-4, the J call TRBJ2-1, with TRBD1 matching over 12 bases. CDR1 and CDR2 from the germline V gene are MRHNA and SNTAGT. The length of the CDR3 is 14 residues. The V gene end was trimmed by 4 bases and the J gene end by 8 bases; junction bases not matched to a gene: 3. The DNA of the CDR3 is TGTGCCAGCAGTGCCGGGACAGGGGGCGATGAGCAGTTCTTC. It is translated as CASSAGTGGDEQFF.

J is TRBJ1-2 and V is TRBV27; maybe TRBD1 (6 bases). There are 14 residues in the CDR3. Trimming shortened V by 6 bases and J by 1 base, and 12 bases separated the two germline ends. Germline CDR1 is MNHEY and CDR2 is SMNVEV (reference sequence). CDR3 DNA: TGTGCCAGCAGACCCAGGGGCCTTAACTATGGCTACACCTTC. Protein product: CASRPRGLNYGYTF.

Points on this clone: This could be a read error, since a much larger clone is one nucleotide away. Other DNA sequences in this specimen translate into the identical CDR3. This CDR3 is CASSPRESYNEQFF. CDR3 DNA sequence: TGTGCCAGCAGTCCGCGAGAGTCGTACAATGAGCAGTTCTTC. The rearrangement joins TRBV6-1 to TRBJ2-1, with D unclear. CDR1 and CDR2 (germline): MNHNS, SASEGT. The ends were cut back, 5 bases at V and 4 bases at J, with 12 bases in the middle. CDR3 length: 14 residues.

This clone was recorded a few times. This sequence joins TRBV5-1 and TRBJ1-5, with D maybe TRBD1 (5 bases). CDR1 and CDR2 from the germline V gene are SGHRS and YFSETQ. V was pared by 4 bases and J by 2 bases, with 10 bases between. The CDR3 is made up of 14 amino acids. The CDR3 loop is CASSPGLRNQPQHF. As DNA, the CDR3 is TGCGCCAGCAGCCCAGGGCTCCGCAATCAGCCCCAGCATTTT. Complete variable domain (other parts from reference TRBV5-1 and TRBJ1-5): KAGVTQTPRYLIKTRGQQVTLSCSPISGHRSVSWYQQTPGQGLQFLFEYFSETQRNKGNFPGRFSGRQFSNSRSEMNVSTLELGDSALYLCASSPGLRNQPQHFGDGTRLSIL.

This chain uses TRBV6-5 with TRBJ1-4, with D possibly TRBD1 on 5 matching bases. The CDR3 has 14 amino acids. Trimming removed 0 bases from V and 7 bases from J, with 9 bases in between. Germline loops: CDR1 MNHEY, CDR2 SVGAGI. CDR3 sequence: CASSYSPGGEKLFF. The DNA of the CDR3 is TGTGCCAGCAGTTACTCACCGGGGGGTGAAAAACTGTTTTTT.